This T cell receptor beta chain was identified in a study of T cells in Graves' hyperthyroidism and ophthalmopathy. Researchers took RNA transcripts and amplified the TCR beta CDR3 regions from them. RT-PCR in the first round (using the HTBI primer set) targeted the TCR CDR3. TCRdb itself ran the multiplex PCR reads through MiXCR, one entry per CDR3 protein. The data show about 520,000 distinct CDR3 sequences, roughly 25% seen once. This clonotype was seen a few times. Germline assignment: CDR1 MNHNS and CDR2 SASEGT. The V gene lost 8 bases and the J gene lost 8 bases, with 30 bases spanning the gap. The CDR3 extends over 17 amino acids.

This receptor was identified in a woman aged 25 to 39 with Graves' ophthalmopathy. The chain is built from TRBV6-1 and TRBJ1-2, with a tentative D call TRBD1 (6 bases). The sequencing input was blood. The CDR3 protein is CASVGAAAWGGSHGYTF. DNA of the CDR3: TGTGCCAGCGTGGGGGCTGCGGCCTGGGGGGGAAGCCACGGCTACACCTTC.